The rows below give T cell receptor beta chains drawn from one sample of a study of blood T cell repertoires in COVID-19. Clones were read by immunoSEQ multiplex PCR, and TCRdb kept only the in-frame ones, dropping some. There are 75,000 to 90,000 clones in the sample; 75% to 85% occur only once, and just over 35% lies in the top ten. The source material was peripheral blood. These receptors were obtained from a man in his sixties with COVID-19, enrolled during active disease. CDR3s include the opening cysteine and the closing phenylalanine or tryptophan. D genes are given only for firm matches. The size entry is marked missing in some rows and otherwise reads once, few, many or a size class.

j_gene	d_gene	abundance	v_gene	CDR3aa	CDR3nt
TRBJ2-5	.	once	TRBV11-2	CASSLTRETQYF	TGTGCCAGCAGCTTAACCAGAGAGACCCAGTACTTC
TRBJ2-7	TRBD2	.	TRBV18	CASSPSTSGSEQYF	TGTGCCAGCTCACCCTCAACTAGCGGGAGCGAGCAGTACTTC
TRBJ2-7	.	.	TRBV5-1	CASSDGQGYEQYF	TGCGCCAGCAGCGACGGGCAGGGTTACGAGCAGTACTTC
TRBJ1-4	TRBD1	many	TRBV5-1	CASSYSGQGQFEKLFF	TGCGCCAGCAGCTATTCCGGACAGGGACAGTTTGAAAAACTGTTTTTT
TRBJ2-5	TRBD1	.	TRBV15	CATSSPPMGQLIQETQYF	TGTGCCACCAGCAGCCCCCCAATGGGACAGCTGATCCAAGAGACCCAGTACTTC
TRBJ1-1	TRBD1	.	TRBV7-6	CASSSGTGGNTEAFF	TGTGCCAGCAGCTCCGGGACAGGGGGGAACACTGAAGCTTTCTTT
TRBJ2-3	.	once	TRBV9	CASSYGGGRRPDTQYF	TGTGCCAGCAGCTACGGGGGCGGGAGAAGGCCAGATACGCAGTATTTT
TRBJ1-2	.	few	TRBV19	CASSIDLSGGYTF	TGTGCCAGTAGTATAGATCTATCCGGGGGCTACACCTTC
TRBJ1-2	TRBD1	.	TRBV20-1	CSANRDRGNTF	TGCAGTGCTAACCGGGACAGGGGGAACACCTTC
TRBJ1-5	TRBD1	.	TRBV27	CASIRAGGGGNQPQHF	TGTGCCAGCATTCGGGCTGGAGGGGGCGGGAATCAGCCCCAGCATTTT
TRBJ1-2	.	.	TRBV19	CASSPGEGSSHGYTF	TGTGCCAGTAGTCCGGGGGAGGGGAGTTCTCATGGCTACACCTTC
TRBJ1-1	TRBD1	once	TRBV7-9	CASSRGQGVNTEAFF	TGTGCCAGCAGCCGCGGACAGGGGGTGAACACTGAAGCTTTCTTT
TRBJ1-6	TRBD1	.	TRBV3-1/TRBV3-2	CASSLGTDRNSPLHF	TGTGCCAGCAGCCTAGGGACAGACCGAAATTCACCCCTCCACTTT
TRBJ2-7	TRBD2	.	TRBV7-2	CASSLVRTSGEQYF	TGTGCCAGCAGCTTAGTGAGGACTAGTGGCGAGCAGTACTTC
TRBJ2-3	.	.	TRBV15	CATSRDPLGTDTQYF	TGTGCCACCAGCAGAGATCCACTAGGAACAGATACGCAGTATTTT
TRBJ2-7	TRBD2	.	TRBV29-1	CSVEGTSGGPYEQYF	TGCAGCGTTGAAGGGACTAGCGGGGGGCCCTACGAGCAGTACTTC
TRBJ2-3	.	.	TRBV7-9	CASSPSGGAASTDTQYF	TGTGCCAGCAGCCCCTCCGGGGGAGCCGCTAGCACAGATACGCAGTATTTT
TRBJ1-2	.	.	TRBV7-2	CASSLDLPNGYTF	TGTGCCAGCAGCTTAGACCTACCTAATGGCTACACCTTC
TRBJ2-3	.	.	TRBV7-3	CASSLNGGRDSTDTQYF	TGTGCCAGCAGCCTAAATGGCGGACGGGATAGCACAGATACGCAGTATTTT
TRBJ1-1	TRBD1	many	TRBV9	CASSEGQRLNTEAFF	TGTGCCAGCAGCGAGGGACAGCGACTGAACACTGAAGCTTTCTTT
TRBJ2-7	TRBD2	.	TRBV24-1	CATSDPGLAGGQYF	TGTGCCACCAGTGATCCGGGACTAGCGGGGGGGCAGTACTTC
TRBJ2-5	TRBD2	.	TRBV19	CASSMGVAGGRETQYF	TGTGCCAGTAGTATGGGTGTGGCGGGGGGGCGTGAGACCCAGTACTTC
TRBJ2-1	TRBD2	once	TRBV15	CATSRDDASGSYNEQFF	TGTGCCACCAGCAGAGACGATGCTAGCGGGAGCTACAATGAGCAGTTCTTC
TRBJ1-6	TRBD1	few	TRBV3-1/TRBV3-2	CASSQDPGGRTTPLHF	TGTGCCAGCAGCCAAGACCCAGGGGGAAGAACAACACCCCTCCACTTT
TRBJ2-1	TRBD2	few	TRBV9	CASSVAPLAGDNNEQFF	TGTGCCAGCAGCGTAGCTCCACTAGCGGGGGATAACAATGAGCAGTTCTTC
TRBJ1-4	.	.	TRBV25-1	CASSEGQATNEKLFF	TGTGCCAGCAGTGAAGGACAAGCAACTAATGAAAAACTGTTTTTT
TRBJ2-7	.	.	TRBV7-8	CASSLERRKAEQYF	TGTGCCAGCAGCTTAGAGCGCCGGAAGGCCGAGCAGTACTTC
TRBJ2-7	TRBD2	.	TRBV29-1	CSARAGGPYEQYF	TGCAGCGCTCGAGCGGGGGGGCCCTACGAGCAGTACTTC
TRBJ2-1	.	once	TRBV19	CASISAGWEQFF	TGTGCCAGTATCAGTGCTGGTTGGGAGCAGTTCTTC